The 24 T cell receptor beta chains reported below all come from one sample, sequenced in a study of blood T cell repertoires in COVID-19 (dated by TCRdb to 2020 to 2022). Libraries were made using the immunoSEQ multiplex PCR assay. Imported from immuneACCESS, the table was reduced by TCRdb to in-frame sequences with V and J called. These copies leave out some clones; in studies compared against another copy, an unresolved V gene accounts for under half, and the cause of the remainder is not known. The sample table records 140,000 or so clones; over 70% of these occur just once. 1.9% of the sample goes to the ten largest clones. The sequenced sample consisted of peripheral blood. The source is a woman aged 60-70 years with acute or convalescent COVID-19.

The chain recombines TRBV6-5 with TRBJ2-2; possibly TRBD1 for D (6 bases). The CDR3 is made up of 15 amino acids. Germline CDR1 is MNHEY and CDR2 is SVGAGI. V shed 7 bases and J shed 2 bases, with 14 bases lying between them. The CDR3 DNA reads TGTGCCAGCAAAACAGGGAGTGATAACACCGGGGAGCTGTTTTTT. Residues: CASKTGSDNTGELFF.

This clone has only one observation. The rearrangement links TRBV15 to TRBJ2-2, with TRBD1 matching 11 bases. The CDR3 has 14 amino acids. Germline V gene data show CDR1 as LNHNV and CDR2 as YYDKDF (reference sequence). Trimming cost V 8 bases and J 6 bases; bases outside gene matches: 5. The CDR3 loop is CATGQDRGPGELFF. For the CDR3, the DNA is TGTGCCACCGGTCAGGACAGGGGGCCCGGGGAGCTGTTTTTT. Full variable domain (outside the CDR3, taken from reference TRBV15 and TRBJ2-2): DAMVIQNPRYQVTQFGKPVTLSCSQTLNHNVMYWYQQKSSQAPKLLFHYYDKDFNNEADTPDNFQSRRPNTSFCFLDIRSPGLGDTAMYLCATGQDRGPGELFFGEGSRLTVL.

The CDR3 DNA sequence: TGTGCCAGCAGCCCGGAGGGGACTAGGGCCTACAATGAGCAGTTCTTC. Translation gives CASSPEGTRAYNEQFF. The chain recombines TRBV5-4 with TRBJ2-1; TRBD2 aligns across 8 bases. Losses at the gene ends were 4 bases for V and 2 bases for J; bases not matched to a gene: 8. The CDR3 has 16 residues. From germline, CDR1 is SGHNT and CDR2 YYREEE (reference sequence).

The chain combines TRBV7-9 with TRBJ1-2; TRBD1 might be the D (5 bases). Germline CDR1 reads SEHNR; CDR2 reads FQNEAQ (reference sequence). The CDR3 sequence is 12 residues long. The V and J ends lost 2 bases and 6 bases respectively, with 7 bases between them. CDR3 bases: TGTGCCAGCAGCTTAACGGGGGATGGCTACACCTTC. Translation gives CASSLTGDGYTF.

As concerns this clone: One end of the junction does not line up with germline, which may come from a read error. The V and J genes are TRBV7-9 and TRBJ2-1; 7 bases map to TRBD2. Germline CDR1 is SEHNR and CDR2 is FQNEAQ (reference sequence). The CDR3 is made up of 14 amino acids. The CDR3 reads CASSLAASYNEQFF. Written as DNA, the CDR3 is TGTGCCAGCAGCCTAGCGGCCTCCTACAATGAGCAGTTCTTC.

The chain recombines TRBV29-1 with TRBJ2-3, with 11 bases matching TRBD2. The CDR3 runs to 19 residues. The trim removed 3 bases at V and 2 bases at J, leaving 16 bases unmatched. Germline CDR1 SQVTM, CDR2 ANQGSEA. The CDR3: CSVEGGLLAGEKVTDTQYF. In nucleotides, the CDR3 is TGCAGCGTTGAGGGCGGGCTACTAGCGGGAGAAAAAGTCACAGATACGCAGTATTTT.

This clone came up a few times. This chain connects TRBV29-1 to TRBJ2-1, with D unresolved. Deletions cut 4 bases from V and 6 bases from J, with 13 bases between. Germline-derived CDR1 and CDR2 are SQVTM and ANQGSEA. The CDR3 length is 13 residues. The CDR3 DNA sequence: TGCAGCGTTGTACGCGGCGGCCTCAATGAGCAGTTCTTC. Translating gives CSVVRGGLNEQFF.

The CDR3 region has the DNA TGCGCCAGCAGCTTTGACAGGGGTGACACCGGGGAGCTGTTTTTT. It is translated as CASSFDRGDTGELFF. V usage is TRBV5-1 and J usage is TRBJ2-2; 8 bases match TRBD1. The V gene end was trimmed by 2 bases and the J gene end by 3 bases; junction bases not matched to a gene: 3. Per the germline V gene, CDR1 is SGHRS and CDR2 is YFSETQ. The CDR3 length is 15 residues.

The CDR3 is CATSDTDRGPGETQYF. The DNA of the CDR3 is TGTGCCACCAGTGATACGGACAGGGGGCCAGGGGAGACCCAGTACTTC. The V call is TRBV24-1, the J call TRBJ2-5; 11 bases align to TRBD1. V lost 3 bases to trimming and J lost 5 bases; unmatched junction nucleotides: 7. Germline V CDR1 and CDR2: KGHDR, SFDVKD. CDR3 length: 16 residues.

This clone was observed at least ten times. V and J are TRBV7-3 and TRBJ2-1, with a possible D match to TRBD2 (6 bases). V was cut by 5 bases and J by 2 bases, with 13 bases left in between. The CDR3 is 15 residues long. Per the germline V gene, CDR1 is SGHTA and CDR2 is FQGTGA. The CDR3 nucleotides read TGTGCCAGCAGCGACCAGCGGGCTACCTACAATGAGCAGTTCTTC. Protein sequence: CASSDQRATYNEQFF.

This chain uses TRBV16 with TRBJ1-1; D gene ambiguous. This CDR3 is 13 amino acids long. CDR1 and CDR2 (germline): KGHSY, FQNENV. V was pared by 0 bases and J by 6 bases, with 8 bases between. The CDR3 DNA is TGTGCCAGCAGCCAATCCGGCGGTTCTGAAGCTTTCTTT. Its protein is CASSQSGGSEAFF.

This clone occurred once. This chain joins TRBV28 and TRBJ2-7; unclear D gene. There are 11 residues in the CDR3. Germline V gives CDR1 MDHEN, CDR2 SYDVKM. Trimming cost V 3 bases and J 6 bases, with 6 bases left between them. CDR3 nucleotides: TGTGCCAGCAGTTTCGCGGCCGAGCAGTACTTC. It codes for CASSFAAEQYF.

This chain connects TRBV13 to TRBJ2-1; TRBD1 matches at 7 bases. The CDR3 extends over 15 amino acids. The J segment lost 9 bases and the V segment lost 3 bases, leaving 11 bases of the junction unmatched. Germline V gene lookup returns CDR1 PRHDT and CDR2 FYEKMQ (reference sequence). CDR3 DNA: TGTGCCAGCAGCTTGGTACTGGGACAGCCGGGTGAGCAGTTCTTC. Its translation: CASSLVLGQPGEQFF.

This clone was recorded only once. This chain joins TRBV6-2 or TRBV6-3 and TRBJ2-1; a weak D match, TRBD2 (5 bases). CDR3 length equals 17 residues. The V gene lost 5 bases and the J gene lost 9 bases, with 26 bases spanning the gap. Germline assignment: CDR1 MNHEY and CDR2 SVGEGT. The CDR3 protein is CASSATSHDFPSTEQFF. The CDR3 DNA reads as TGTGCCAGCAGTGCAACCTCCCACGACTTTCCTAGCACTGAGCAGTTCTTC.

The gene calls are TRBV12-5 and TRBJ1-1, with 7 bases fitting TRBD1. In germline, CDR1 is LGHNT, CDR2 FRNRAP. The CDR3 contains 15 residues. Trimming at V came to 1 base and at J to 1 base, leaving 3 bases not matched to a gene. CDR3 in DNA: TGTGCTAGTGGTTTGGGACAGGGCTGGAACACTGAAGCTTTCTTT. Amino acids: CASGLGQGWNTEAFF. The whole variable domain, filled in from reference TRBV12-5 and TRBJ1-1, reads DARVTQTPRHKVTEMGQEVTMRCQPILGHNTVFWYRQTMMQGLELLAYFRNRAPLDDSGMPKDRFSAEMPDATLATLKIQPSEPRDSAVYFCASGLGQGWNTEAFFGQGTRLTVV.

This chain uses TRBV5-5 with TRBJ1-4; a possible D gene is TRBD1 (5 bases). Per germline, CDR1 SGHKS and CDR2 YYEKEE (reference sequence). V was clipped by 0 bases and J by 7 bases, with 13 bases between them. The CDR3 totals 15 residues. In nucleotides, the CDR3 is TGTGCCAGCAGCTTGGCCGGGGGAGGAGGTGAAAAACTGTTTTTT. Protein product: CASSLAGGGGEKLFF. Filled out from reference TRBV5-5 and TRBJ1-4, the complete variable domain reads DAGVTQSPTHLIKTRGQQVTLRCSPISGHKSVSWYQQVLGQGPQFIFQYYEKEERGRGNFPDRFSARQFPNYSSELNVNALLLGDSALYLCASSLAGGGGEKLFFGSGTQLSVL.

The chain uses TRBV19 and TRBJ2-7, with TRBD1 identical over 7 bases. CDR1 is LNHDA and CDR2 is SQIVND in the germline V gene (reference sequence). The trim removed 6 bases at V and 2 bases at J, leaving 10 bases unmatched. There are 15 residues in the CDR3. The DNA for the CDR3 is TGTGCCAGTAGGGCCACCGGGACAGCCCCCTACGAGCAGTACTTC. Translation: CASRATGTAPYEQYF. The full variable domain, rest sourced from reference TRBV19 and TRBJ2-7, is DGGITQSPKYLFRKEGQNVTLSCEQNLNHDAMYWYRQDPGQGLRLIYYSQIVNDFQKGDIAEGYSVSREKKESFPLTVTSAQKNPTAFYLCASRATGTAPYEQYFGPGTRLTVT.

V gene TRBV28 combines with J gene TRBJ2-7, with 12 bases that match TRBD2. The CDR3 has 16 residues. CDR1 MDHEN and CDR2 SYDVKM come from the germline V gene. The ends lost 6 bases at V and 2 bases at J; junction bases unmatched: 8. CDR3 sequence: CASSPTTSGRTYEQYF. The CDR3 DNA reads TGTGCCAGCAGCCCGACTACTAGCGGGAGGACCTACGAGCAGTACTTC.

The J gene is TRBJ2-5, the V gene TRBV7-9; 8 nucleotides match TRBD2. Germline CDR1 SEHNR, CDR2 FQNEAQ (reference sequence). The length of the CDR3 is 15 residues. Trimming at V came to 2 bases and at J to 4 bases, leaving 6 bases not matched to a gene. The CDR3 protein is CASSLSGSSRETQYF. The DNA for the CDR3 is TGTGCCAGCAGCTTAAGCGGGAGTTCGAGAGAGACCCAGTACTTC.

The chain combines TRBV6-5 with TRBJ2-7, with unresolved D. CDR3 size: 14 residues. The V end was cut by 7 bases, the J end by 0 bases, with 13 bases between. CDR1 and CDR2 (germline): MNHEY, SVGAGI. As DNA, the CDR3 is TGTGCCAGCACCCCCCGGGTGGGCTCCTACGAGCAGTACTTC. Its translation: CASTPRVGSYEQYF.

The chain's CDR3 is CASQASGALPAFF. CDR3 DNA: TGTGCCAGCCAGGCGTCTGGGGCTCTCCCAGCTTTCTTT. This chain uses TRBV18 with TRBJ1-1, with D possibly TRBD1 on 5 matching bases. CDR1 is KGHSH and CDR2 is LQKENI in the germline V gene. Trimming stripped 8 bases from V and 10 bases from J, with 20 bases between. The CDR3 contains 13 residues.

A few counts support this clone. The J gene is TRBJ1-1, the V gene TRBV20-1; tentatively, D is TRBD1 (6 bases). The CDR3 loop spans 13 amino acids. Germline CDR1 and CDR2: DFQATT and SNEGSKA (reference sequence). V was clipped by 3 bases and J by 7 bases, with 15 bases between them. DNA of the CDR3: TGCAGTGCTAGTGCCGGGACACCTGTTGAAGCTTTCTTT. It is translated as CSASAGTPVEAFF.

The genes are TRBV10-1 and TRBJ2-2, with 12 bases lining up with TRBD2. Trimming at V came to 3 bases and at J to 10 bases, leaving 12 bases not matched to a gene. This CDR3 spans 17 amino acids. Per the germline V gene, CDR1 is WNHNN and CDR2 is SYGVQD (reference sequence). CDR3 nucleotides: TGCGCCAGCAGTGATTTCATCTCCGGGACTAGCGGGTTGGAGCTGTTTTTT. Translating gives CASSDFISGTSGLELFF.

J is TRBJ1-1 and V is TRBV30, with D perhaps matching TRBD1 (5 bases). CDR3 length equals 14 residues. V lost 6 bases, J lost 4 bases, and 18 bases lay in between. Looked up from germline, CDR1 is GTSNPN and CDR2 is SVGIG (reference sequence). CDR3 nucleotides: TGTGCCTGTTCTATTACAGGTTTCGGCACTGAAGCTTTCTTT. The encoded protein is CACSITGFGTEAFF.